Shown below are 20 T cell receptor beta chains from a single sample sequenced in a study of blood T cell repertoires in COVID-19. TCRdb keeps only in-frame clones here, not all; method: immunoSEQ multiplex PCR. Of 200,000 to 250,000 clones in the sample, around 86% are singletons; the top ten hold roughly 3%. Sequenced sample: peripheral blood. Receptor source: a woman in her 30s who had recovered from COVID-19.

V gene TRBV5-1 combines with J gene TRBJ1-6, with 7 bases matching TRBD1. Per germline, CDR1 SGHRS and CDR2 YFSETQ. This CDR3 has 14 amino acids. The ends lost 6 bases at V and 8 bases at J; junction bases unmatched: 8. The CDR3 DNA is TGCGCCAGCACGACAGGGCGGGCTTATTCACCCCTCCACTTT. This gives the protein CASTTGRAYSPLHF.

The rearrangement links TRBV18 to TRBJ2-3, with TRBD1 as a possible D gene (6 bases). The CDR3 length is 14 residues. CDR1 is KGHSH, CDR2 LQKENI, per germline. With 4 bases removed from V and 4 bases from J, the gap between germline ends came to 12 bases. The CDR3 sequence is CASSQGVPPDTQYF. For the CDR3, the DNA is TGTGCCAGCTCACAGGGGGTGCCCCCAGATACGCAGTATTTT.

The chain links TRBV12-3 or TRBV12-4 to TRBJ2-7; 7 bases agree with TRBD1. The CDR3 is 12 residues long. Losses at the gene ends were 5 bases for V and 8 bases for J; bases not matched to a gene: 6. The CDR3 nucleotides are TGTGCCAGCAGTGGACAGGTTATTCAGCAGTACTTC. This translates into CASSGQVIQQYF.

V usage is TRBV27 and J usage is TRBJ1-6; possibly TRBD1 for D (5 bases). Germline CDR1 MNHEY, CDR2 SMNVEV (reference sequence). V was clipped by 6 bases and J by 5 bases, with 14 bases between them. The CDR3 sequence is 15 residues long. The CDR3 reads CASSSQARNNSPLHF. The CDR3 DNA is TGTGCCAGCAGCTCACAGGCGCGAAATAATTCACCCCTCCACTTT.

Only one count was recorded for this clone. This chain links TRBV29-1 with TRBJ2-5; 10 positions agree with TRBD2. V shed 6 bases, J shed 4 bases, and the junction held 5 bases outside the gene matches. Germline values: CDR1 SQVTM, CDR2 ANQGSEA. The CDR3 length is 13 residues. CDR3 sequence: CSVAGTSAETQYF. The CDR3 DNA reads TGCAGCGTGGCCGGGACTAGCGCAGAGACCCAGTACTTC.

V usage is TRBV5-1 and J usage is TRBJ1-2; no firm D call. V dropped 4 bases and J dropped 2 bases, with 12 bases sitting between them. Germline V lookup: CDR1 SGHRS, CDR2 YFSETQ. The CDR3 extends over 14 amino acids. CDR3 bases: TGCGCCAGCAGCGACGAGGGAGGAAACTATGGCTACACCTTC. This encodes CASSDEGGNYGYTF.

The chain is built from TRBV5-1 and TRBJ2-3, with TRBD1 matching over 9 bases. Germline trimming cut 2 bases from V and 6 bases from J; bases unmatched to any gene: 10. The V gene's germline CDR1 is SGHRS and CDR2 YFSETQ. This CDR3 is 16 amino acids long. The DNA for the CDR3 is TGCGCCAGCAGCTTCTATGCCGGGACAGGGATGGATACGCAGTATTTT. Translating it yields CASSFYAGTGMDTQYF.

The chain recombines TRBV12-3 or TRBV12-4 with TRBJ1-1, with TRBD1 matching 7 bases. This CDR3 comprises 13 residues. V lost 5 bases to trimming and J lost 7 bases; unmatched junction nucleotides: 7. The CDR3 region is CASSGLQGVEAFF. The CDR3 DNA reads TGTGCCAGCAGTGGTCTTCAGGGGGTTGAAGCTTTCTTT.

The chain joins TRBV5-1 to TRBJ2-5, with TRBD1 as a possible D gene (6 bases). This CDR3 is built from 14 residues. Germline V gene data show CDR1 as SGHRS and CDR2 as YFSETQ. Trimming pared 4 bases from V and 2 bases from J, leaving 12 bases between. CDR3 amino acids: CASSLGQFQETQYF. The CDR3 DNA sequence: TGCGCCAGCAGCCTAGGACAGTTTCAAGAGACCCAGTACTTC.

The rearrangement links TRBV7-9 to TRBJ2-3; D perhaps matches TRBD1 (6 bases). Germline V gene lookup returns CDR1 SEHNR and CDR2 FQNEAQ (reference sequence). V lost 3 bases and J 0 bases, leaving 10 bases between the germline ends. The CDR3 extends over 15 amino acids. CDR3 sequence (DNA): TGTGCCAGCAGCTTTCGACAGGTTAGCACAGATACGCAGTATTTT. This sequence encodes CASSFRQVSTDTQYF.

This sequence joins TRBV11-2 and TRBJ1-1; D not resolved. This CDR3 contains 11 residues. In germline, CDR1 is SGHAT, CDR2 FQNNGV. The germline V and J ends were trimmed by 5 bases and 11 bases, with 12 bases remaining between them. CDR3 sequence reads: CASSTRGLAFF. The CDR3 nucleotides read TGTGCCAGCAGCACCCGAGGTTTGGCTTTCTTT.

The CDR3 sequence is CASSYSGEQYF. The DNA of the CDR3 is TGCGCCAGCAGCTACTCTGGCGAGCAGTACTTC. The chain uses TRBV5-1 and TRBJ2-7; D gene uncertain. V lost 3 bases and J lost 6, with 7 bases in between. There are 11 residues in the CDR3. In germline, CDR1 is SGHRS, CDR2 YFSETQ.

V is TRBV6-1 and J is TRBJ2-1; the match to TRBD1 covers 8 bases. The V gene's germline CDR1 is MNHNS and CDR2 SASEGT. V lost 4 bases to trimming and J lost 3 bases; unmatched junction nucleotides: 8. This CDR3 spans 16 amino acids. The CDR3 bases are TGTGCCAGCAGTGGTCCCAGGGGGCTTATCTACAATGAGCAGTTCTTC. It translates to CASSGPRGLIYNEQFF.

V is TRBV5-1 and J is TRBJ2-3, with TRBD1 as a possible D gene (5 bases). The germline gives CDR1 SGHRS, CDR2 YFSETQ. The ends were cut back, 7 bases at V and 3 bases at J, with 12 bases in the middle. The CDR3 runs to 13 residues. The CDR3 coding sequence is TGCGCCAGCTTTGGAAGACAGACAGATACGCAGTATTTT. Its translation is CASFGRQTDTQYF.

This chain connects TRBV19 to TRBJ1-5, with TRBD1 identical over 9 bases. V was pared by 8 bases and J by 2 bases, with 7 bases of the junction left unmatched. There are 15 residues in the CDR3. Germline V lookup: CDR1 LNHDA, CDR2 SQIVND (reference sequence). The CDR3, as DNA: TGTGCCAGTCAACAGGGGGCAGGCGGCAATCAGCCCCAGCATTTT. Protein product: CASQQGAGGNQPQHF. The full variable domain, in which reference TRBV19 and TRBJ1-5 provide the parts outside the CDR3, is DGGITQSPKYLFRKEGQNVTLSCEQNLNHDAMYWYRQDPGQGLRLIYYSQIVNDFQKGDIAEGYSVSREKKESFPLTVTSAQKNPTAFYLCASQQGAGGNQPQHFGDGTRLSIL.

The sample holds a few counts of this clone. This chain links TRBV7-8 with TRBJ2-1; TRBD2 is a possible D gene (6 bases). Germline V gene data show CDR1 as SGHVS and CDR2 as FQNEAQ. The CDR3 loop spans 14 amino acids. Trimming removed 5 bases at V and 4 bases at J, with 12 bases between. The CDR3 is CASSTGSLYNEQFF. The DNA of the CDR3 is TGTGCCAGCAGCACCGGGAGTCTTTACAATGAGCAGTTCTTC.

The chain has TRBV7-8 and TRBJ1-5; TRBD1 agrees at 7 bases. Germline CDR1 reads SGHVS; CDR2 reads FQNEAQ. V lost 6 bases to trimming and J lost 6 bases; unmatched junction nucleotides: 8. This CDR3 region has 14 residues. CDR3 amino acids: CASSNSRGLQPQHF. DNA for the CDR3: TGTGCCAGCAGTAATTCTAGGGGGCTTCAGCCCCAGCATTTT.

The chain carries TRBV5-1 and TRBJ2-2; 7 bases map to TRBD2. The V gene's germline CDR1 is SGHRS and CDR2 YFSETQ. The CDR3 length is 17 residues. Germline trimming cut 4 bases from V and 6 bases from J; bases unmatched to any gene: 15. The DNA for the CDR3 is TGCGCCAGCAGCCCGGGTCGGGGACTAAAAGATTCCGGGGAGCTGTTTTTT. This translates into CASSPGRGLKDSGELFF.

The chain employs TRBV15 and TRBJ2-3, with TRBD2 matching over 8 bases. Germline-derived CDR1 and CDR2 are LNHNV and YYDKDF (reference sequence). The junction had 7 bases not matched to a gene; V was cut back by 2 bases and J by 0 bases. The CDR3 runs 17 residues. CDR3 sequence: CATSRLVGRGSTDTQYF. CDR3 coding DNA: TGTGCCACCAGCAGATTGGTCGGGAGGGGAAGCACAGATACGCAGTATTTT.

In its sample, this clone was seen once. DNA for the CDR3: TGTGCTAGTGGTTTGGTATCGGAGGGGTTCGGTCAGCCCCAGCATTTT. Its translation: CASGLVSEGFGQPQHF. The chain carries TRBV12-5 and TRBJ1-5; tentatively, D is TRBD1 (5 bases). Germline values: CDR1 LGHNT, CDR2 FRNRAP. This CDR3 region has 16 residues. The germline V and J ends were trimmed by 0 bases and 6 bases, with 15 bases remaining between them.